A single sample gave rise to the 25 T cell receptor beta chains below, sequenced in a study of beta chain features in type 1 diabetes. The sequenced template was cDNA made from the entire isolated RNA. Profiling relied on immunoSEQ multiplex PCR, and the TCRdb table lists in-frame clones only, not all of them. The sample includes fewer than 350,000 clones, around a fifth seen only once; the top ten take approximately 0.043%. The specimen was naive CD4+ T cells from blood. Source of these receptors: a woman in her late teens or twenties in good health.

This chain joins TRBV9 and TRBJ2-1; 9 nucleotides align to TRBD2. V lost 0 bases to trimming and J lost 6 bases; unmatched junction nucleotides: 4. The germline V gene encodes CDR1 SGDLS and CDR2 YYNGEE. This CDR3 region has 15 residues. The CDR3 region is CASSVVREGRNEQFF. DNA for the CDR3: TGTGCCAGCAGCGTAGTGCGGGAGGGCCGCAATGAGCAGTTCTTC.

This clone was observed a handful of times. The gene calls are TRBV23-1 and TRBJ1-2, with D unresolved. TRBV23-1 is annotated as an ORF whose role is uncertain. The CDR3 is 14 residues long. V was pared by 3 bases and J by 3 bases, with 11 bases between. CDR3 protein: CASSQEECHYGYTF. The CDR3 bases are TGCGCCAGCAGTCAGGAGGAATGCCACTATGGCTACACCTTC.

This sequence joins TRBV15 and TRBJ1-5, with TRBD1 identical over 9 bases. The CDR3 loop spans 19 amino acids. Germline V CDR1 and CDR2: LNHNV, YYDKDF (reference sequence). Trimming removed 5 bases from V and 10 bases from J; junction bases left unmatched: 24. The CDR3 DNA reads TGTGCCACCAGCCGCCTGCTTGCCGGGACAGGGCCATCAATACGACCCCAGCATTTT. Translation gives CATSRLLAGTGPSIRPQHF. Full variable domain (rest looked up from reference TRBV15 and TRBJ1-5): DAMVIQNPRYQVTQFGKPVTLSCSQTLNHNVMYWYQQKSSQAPKLLFHYYDKDFNNEADTPDNFQSRRPNTSFCFLDIRSPGLGDTAMYLCATSRLLAGTGPSIRPQHFGDGTRLSIL.

V gene TRBV9 combines with J gene TRBJ2-7; tentatively, D is TRBD2 (5 bases). V lost 0 bases and J 6 bases, leaving 13 bases between the germline ends. Germline CDR1 and CDR2: SGDLS and YYNGEE. The CDR3 contains 14 residues. CDR3 coding DNA: TGTGCCAGCAGCGTAGCTGGAGGTTTTGGCGAGCAGTACTTC. The encoded protein is CASSVAGGFGEQYF. The full variable domain, in which reference TRBV9 and TRBJ2-7 provide the parts outside the CDR3, is DSGVTQTPKHLITATGQRVTLRCSPRSGDLSVYWYQQSLDQGLQFLIQYYNGEERAKGNILERFSAQQFPDLHSELNLSSLELGDSALYFCASSVAGGFGEQYFGPGTRLTVT.

Only a few counts were recorded for this clone. This chain uses TRBV30 with TRBJ1-1; a weak D match, TRBD1 (5 bases). Trimming removed 3 bases at V and 1 base at J, with 9 bases between. This CDR3 has 13 amino acids. CDR1 and CDR2 (germline): GTSNPN, SVGIG (reference sequence). The CDR3, as DNA: TGTGCCTGGAGCCAGGGAACGAACACTGAAGCTTTCTTT. Its translation is CAWSQGTNTEAFF.

The chain recombines TRBV30 with TRBJ1-1, with D perhaps matching TRBD1 (5 bases). CDR3 length: 11 amino acids. CDR1 and CDR2 from the germline V gene are GTSNPN and SVGIG (reference sequence). The V end was cut by 0 bases, the J end by 10 bases, with 9 bases between. In DNA form, the CDR3 reads TGTGCCTGGAGTGTATACCAGGGAGCTTTCTTT. Translation gives CAWSVYQGAFF.

CDR3 nucleotides: TGTGCCAGCTCACCCCCGGGGGGCCGAGAGACCCAGTACTTC. It translates to CASSPPGGRETQYF. The genes are TRBV18 and TRBJ2-5; the D gene is possibly TRBD2 (7 bases). Germline-derived CDR1 and CDR2 are KGHSH and LQKENI. The V end lost 3 bases, the J end lost 4 bases, and 12 bases lay between the germline ends. The CDR3 totals 14 residues.

This rearrangement joins TRBV7-9 to TRBJ1-5; a weak D match, TRBD1 (6 bases). The CDR3 contains 15 residues. In germline, CDR1 is SEHNR, CDR2 FQNEAQ (reference sequence). Deletions cut 5 bases from V and 6 bases from J, with 17 bases between. This CDR3 is CASSPRGGEGQPQHF. In nucleotides, the CDR3 is TGTGCCAGCAGCCCTAGGGGGGGGGAAGGTCAGCCCCAGCATTTT.

This clone was recorded a few times. V usage is TRBV29-1 and J usage is TRBJ2-7; D is possibly TRBD2 (5 bases). CDR1 is SQVTM and CDR2 is ANQGSEA in the germline V gene. The CDR3 sequence is 11 residues long. With 2 bases removed from V and 4 bases from J, the gap between germline ends came to 6 bases. In DNA, the CDR3 is TGCAGCGTTGAAAGGGAGTACGAGCAGTACTTC. Encoded protein: CSVEREYEQYF.

The rearrangement links TRBV29-1 to TRBJ1-1, with D unclear. CDR3 length equals 14 residues. V lost 2 bases and J lost 4, with 14 bases in between. Germline V gene sequence: CDR1 SQVTM, CDR2 ANQGSEA. CDR3 sequence: CSVEPRSGSTEAFF. The CDR3 DNA sequence: TGCAGCGTTGAACCCCGGTCAGGATCCACTGAAGCTTTCTTT.

This chain connects TRBV4-1 to TRBJ2-1; TRBD2 matches 10 bases. CDR1 is MGHRA and CDR2 is YSYEKL in the germline V gene. J gave up 4 bases and V 4 bases, and 7 bases lay outside the gene matches. The CDR3 extends over 16 amino acids. The CDR3: CASSLFGLAAYNEQFF. The DNA of the CDR3 is TGCGCCAGCAGCCTGTTCGGACTAGCGGCTTACAATGAGCAGTTCTTC.

The chain carries TRBV5-1 and TRBJ2-3; tentative D call: TRBD2 (6 bases). Germline CDR1 and CDR2: SGHRS and YFSETQ. Trimming removed 0 bases from V and 8 bases from J, with 13 bases in between. This CDR3 comprises 14 residues. As DNA, the CDR3 is TGCGCCAGCAGCTTGGGGGGACTGGGTGGTACGCAGTATTTT. Translating gives CASSLGGLGGTQYF.

This clone was counted only a few times. CDR3 bases: TGTGCCAGCAGCCGACAGTACACCGGGGAGCTGTTTTTT. It translates to CASSRQYTGELFF. The genes are TRBV14 and TRBJ2-2, with a weak D call TRBD1 (5 bases). Trimming removed 4 bases at V and 3 bases at J, with 6 bases between. Germline V gene lookup returns CDR1 SGHDN and CDR2 FVKESK. The CDR3 sequence is 13 residues long.

This chain uses TRBV13 with TRBJ2-7; TRBD2 matches at 8 bases. Trimming took 1 base from V and 3 from J; bases not matched to a gene: 11. The CDR3 spans 17 residues. CDR1 is PRHDT, CDR2 FYEKMQ, per germline (reference sequence). CDR3 in amino acids: CASSLVALAGRHYEQYF. DNA for the CDR3: TGTGCCAGCAGCTTAGTGGCTCTAGCGGGTCGACACTACGAGCAGTACTTC.

The chain carries TRBV15 and TRBJ2-7, with D perhaps matching TRBD1 (5 bases). Germline lookup yields CDR1 LNHNV and CDR2 YYDKDF (reference sequence). The CDR3 is 12 amino acids. With 3 bases removed from V and 3 bases from J, the gap between germline ends came to 6 bases. CDR3 DNA: TGTGCCACCAGCAGCGACAGCTACGAGCAGTACTTC. It yields the protein CATSSDSYEQYF.

This clone was seen more than once but under ten times. The V gene is TRBV7-8, the J gene TRBJ2-5; 8 nucleotides agree with TRBD1. This CDR3 is 14 amino acids long. Trimming at V came to 5 bases and at J to 3 bases, leaving 5 bases not matched to a gene. Germline V gives CDR1 SGHVS, CDR2 FQNEAQ. The CDR3 here is CASSPGTGEETQYF. For the CDR3, the DNA is TGTGCCAGCAGCCCTGGGACAGGTGAAGAGACCCAGTACTTC.

This clone was seen a few times. The genes are TRBV9 and TRBJ2-5, with no clear D. Between the trimmed V and J ends, which lost 1 base and 3 bases, there was a span of 4 bases. Germline CDR1 and CDR2: SGDLS and YYNGEE. The CDR3 extends over 12 amino acids. The CDR3 nucleotides are TGTGCCAGCAGCGTAATCGAAGAGACCCAGTACTTC. Translating gives CASSVIEETQYF.

The V gene is TRBV5-1, the J gene TRBJ1-3; D remains unclear. V was pared by 0 bases and J by 0 bases, with 10 bases between. The CDR3 is 16 amino acids. The germline CDR1 and CDR2 sequences are SGHRS and YFSETQ. CDR3 in amino acids: CASSLAAGISGNTIYF. In DNA form, the CDR3 reads TGCGCCAGCAGCTTGGCCGCGGGTATCTCTGGAAACACCATATATTTT.

This chain uses TRBV30 with TRBJ2-1; 7 bases line up with TRBD1. V shed 0 bases and J 6 bases; nucleotides not matched to a gene: 2. The germline V gene has CDR1 GTSNPN and CDR2 SVGIG (reference sequence). The CDR3 length is 13 residues. For the CDR3, the DNA is TGTGCCTGGAGTGTACACAGGGGCAATGAGCAGTTCTTC. Protein sequence: CAWSVHRGNEQFF.

In this sample, this clone turned up a few times. The chain recombines TRBV11-2 with TRBJ2-1; 13 nucleotides match TRBD2. The CDR3 spans 17 residues. Germline V gene data show CDR1 as SGHAT and CDR2 as FQNNGV. Trimming at V came to 4 bases and at J to 4 bases, leaving 7 bases not matched to a gene. CDR3 amino acids: CASSSRLAGGEYNEQFF. The CDR3 DNA reads TGTGCCAGCAGCTCAAGACTAGCGGGAGGCGAATACAATGAGCAGTTCTTC.

The rearrangement uses TRBV7-9 and TRBJ2-4; weak D call: TRBD1 (6 bases). The CDR3 sequence is 15 residues long. Germline V gene data show CDR1 as SEHNR and CDR2 as FQNEAQ (reference sequence). With 5 bases removed from V and 8 bases from J, the gap between germline ends came to 19 bases. The CDR3 nucleotides are TGTGCCAGCAGCCTCGACAGGTCATCACGGTACATTCAGTACTTC. It codes for CASSLDRSSRYIQYF.

This chain joins TRBV5-1 and TRBJ2-1, with D possibly TRBD1 on 6 matching bases. Trimming left V 4 bases short and J 0 bases short, with 14 bases between. The CDR3 has 16 amino acids. From germline, CDR1 is SGHRS and CDR2 YFSETQ. The CDR3 sequence is CASSLTGDSSYNEQFF. The CDR3 nucleotides read TGCGCCAGCAGCCTGACAGGAGATAGCTCCTACAATGAGCAGTTCTTC.

The chain combines TRBV7-2 with TRBJ2-5; D gene unclear. The CDR3 consists of 14 residues. The germline gives CDR1 SGHTA, CDR2 FQGNSA. Trimming left V 0 bases short and J 5 bases short, with 10 bases between. The CDR3 nucleotides read TGTGCCAGCAGCTTAGCGTGGAAGCGCGAGACCCAGTACTTC. Its translation: CASSLAWKRETQYF.

This clone was detected a few times. The rearrangement uses TRBV4-1 and TRBJ2-5; weak D call: TRBD1 (5 bases). CDR1 is MGHRA and CDR2 is YSYEKL in the germline V gene. Trimming pared 1 base from V and 5 bases from J, leaving 11 bases between. The CDR3 runs to 14 residues. The CDR3 region has the DNA TGCGCCAGCAGCCAAGCCCGACAGACCGAGACCCAGTACTTC. Its protein product is CASSQARQTETQYF.

The rearrangement uses TRBV5-1 and TRBJ2-1, with D maybe TRBD2 (6 bases). CDR3 length: 15 residues. Trimming took 3 bases from V and 2 from J, leaving 12 bases between them. Germline-derived CDR1 and CDR2 are SGHRS and YFSETQ. The CDR3 DNA is TGCGCCAGCAGCTCCGTAGCGGAGACCTACAATGAGCAGTTCTTC. This translates into CASSSVAETYNEQFF.